This TCR beta chain was sequenced in a study of CD8 T cells in Susac syndrome (dated by TCRdb to between 2018 and 2021). Regarding the study in general: Repertoire sequencing was used to test whether CD8+ T cell activation and differentiation in Susac syndrome was antigen driven.

RNA was extracted using the RNeasy kit, and about 0.45 to 1 ug of the RNA was reverse transcribed with random hexamers. The immunoSEQ multiplex PCR assay, which covers 54 Vbeta and 13 Jbeta segments, was used to amplify TCR beta CDR3 regions. Bias from PCR amplification was corrected by using a synthetic template baseline for primer optimization and for computational correction. The paper's processing steps were these. Reads were assigned to V, D and J genes according to IMGT and analyzed in immunoSEQ Analyzer, with only productive sequences retained. To calculate clonality, Shannon entropy was normalized by log2 of the number of productive unique sequences and then subtracted from one. For each patient and control, public and private clones were evaluated among the 100 most prevalent clones. A clone was defined as Susac-specific if it was absent from the healthy and MS cohorts, from some 980 published viral clones and from other ImmuneACCESS disease sequences. TCRdb ran its own pipeline on the public reads, namely fastp trimming at Q25 and MiXCR clone calling, and kept in-frame beta chains. Each CDR3 protein appears once, grouped with its most common genes and DNA. The V and J calls and clone size come from TCRdb's table, not from the authors' own analysis. The sample records about 120,000 distinct CDR3 sequences, 90% to 95% of which are singletons. Of the sample, 0.095% to 0.1% is held by the ten largest clones.

A note on this clonotype: The target of this receptor is not known. Base qualities are not recorded, but no much larger clone differs from it by a single base.

Beyond this particular receptor, the publication reports: The number of individuals in the TCR sequencing and HLA analysis was recognized as being relatively small.

Peripheral blood CD8+ and CD4+ T cells from healthy donors, Susac syndrome patients and multiple sclerosis patients were profiled using high-throughput TCR beta sequencing. Healthy donors were age- and sex-matched controls. Bulk CD8+ and CD4+ T cells were purified by magnetic negative isolation, while CD8+ TEMRA cells were enriched using FACS. Blood was drawn into EDTA tubes, processed within 24 hours, and PBMCs were isolated by density gradient centrifugation. PBMCs intended for TCR sequencing were frozen in liquid nitrogen and were later thawed in a 37 degrees C water bath. The sorted or isolated CD4+, CD8+ and CD8+ TEMRA cells reached a purity of at least 90%. Looking up the germline V gene (reference sequence) yields CDR1 SGHKS and CDR2 YYEKEE. The junction carries 16 bases between V and J, which are trimmed by 0 bases and 10 bases respectively. The CDR3 runs 14 amino acids, cysteine and phenylalanine included. The read is trimmed to its CDR3 DNA, 42 bases read in frame from base 1.

Sequenced sample: CD4+ T cells from PBMCs. The rearranged segments are TRBV5-5 and TRBJ2-5; TRBD2 might be the D gene, on 7 matching bases. This sequence originates from a human donor in good health. The CDR3 protein is CASSLASSGGDQYF. The sequenced DNA: TGTGCCAGCAGCTTGGCCTCTTCGGGGGGCGACCAGTACTTC. This CDR3, with the reference TRBV5-5 and TRBJ2-5 proteins standing in past its ends, gives the full variable domain DAGVTQSPTHLIKTRGQQVTLRCSPISGHKSVSWYQQVLGQGPQFIFQYYEKEERGRGNFPDRFSARQFPNYSSELNVNALLLGDSALYLCASSLASSGGDQYFGPGTRLLVL.